This TCR beta chain stems from a study of shared clonotypes between healthy human individuals. As for the study in general: Per donor, three plates held CD4 naive cells, three held CD4 memory, two held CD8 naive and one held CD8 memory.

Regarding this clone: Its specificity is not known.

Looked up from germline, CDR1 is SEHNR and CDR2 is FQNEAQ (reference sequence). Unmatched junction bases numbered 7, after V lost 0 bases and J lost 2 bases. CDR3 size: 17 residues. Deep-level settings were used for running the assay. TCRdb's table, derived via immunoSEQ multiplex PCR, lists solely in-frame clones and lacks some. The sample has over a million clones, just under 99% seen once. The study, taken as a whole, reports: In the sorted subsets, rarefaction showed sequencing was incomplete despite large depth. Larger estimated richness was generally recorded for naive subsets relative to memory subsets.

This TCR was sampled from a man aged 25-45 years in good health. Specimen: naive CD4+ T cells sorted from blood. Documented subset: CD45RA+ positively selected. J is TRBJ2-7 and V is TRBV7-9; 10 bases are a match to TRBD1. The CDR3 spells CASSLATGTGVTYEQYF. CDR3 in DNA: TGTGCCAGCAGCTTAGCCACCGGGACAGGGGTAACCTACGAGCAGTACTTC.